These 14 T cell receptor beta chains were sequenced from one sample in a study of blood T cell repertoires in COVID-19. Some clones are missing from TCRdb's copy, which holds only in-frame ones; the method was immunoSEQ multiplex PCR. The sample has 170,000 or so clones, roughly 88% seen once. The material sequenced was peripheral blood. The receptors were gathered from an older woman with acute or convalescent COVID-19.

As regards this clone: The same CDR3 arises from other DNA sequences in this sample as well. The chain combines TRBV5-4 with TRBJ1-1, with 8 bases lining up with TRBD1. Looked up from germline, CDR1 is SGHNT and CDR2 is YYREEE (reference sequence). The J segment lost 1 base and the V segment lost 4 bases, leaving 6 bases of the junction unmatched. This CDR3 comprises 15 residues. CDR3 sequence (DNA): TGTGCCAGCAGCCTGAGACAGGGGAGGAACACTGAAGCTTTCTTT. Translation: CASSLRQGRNTEAFF.

The chain has TRBV11-3 and TRBJ2-3; 9 positions agree with TRBD1. Germline V gives CDR1 SGHNT, CDR2 YENEEA. V shed 5 bases and J 3 bases; nucleotides not matched to a gene: 3. The CDR3 contains 14 residues. CDR3 nucleotide sequence: TGTGCCAGCAGCCCACAGGGGGCAACAGATACGCAGTATTTT. Protein: CASSPQGATDTQYF.

The chain is built from TRBV29-1 and TRBJ2-3; 9 positions agree with TRBD2. This CDR3 contains 15 residues. Germline-derived CDR1 and CDR2 are SQVTM and ANQGSEA. After removal of 2 bases from V and 6 bases from J, the junction contained 9 bases not matched to a gene. The CDR3, as DNA: TGCAGCGTTGAAAGTTGGCGGGGGGGCCGGGATACGCAGTATTTT. Protein sequence: CSVESWRGGRDTQYF.

This clone was observed a single time. CDR3 sequence reads: CASSFPGQGALSTDTQYF. The CDR3 coding sequence is TGTGCCAGCAGCTTTCCGGGACAGGGGGCATTGAGCACAGATACGCAGTATTTT. The rearrangement uses TRBV7-2 and TRBJ2-3; 12 bases fit TRBD1. Germline-derived CDR1 and CDR2 are SGHTA and FQGNSA. V lost 3 bases and J lost 0; bases outside the gene matches: 7. This CDR3 has 18 residues.

The chain employs TRBV11-2 and TRBJ2-7, with D possibly being TRBD1 (5 bases). The CDR3 is 15 residues long. Trimming removed 2 bases at V and 0 bases at J, with 11 bases between. CDR1 SGHAT and CDR2 FQNNGV come from the germline V gene. The CDR3 spells CASSLIRTHSYEQYF. As DNA, the CDR3 is TGTGCCAGCAGCTTAATCCGGACACACTCCTACGAGCAGTACTTC.

V and J are TRBV3-1 (or the pseudogene TRBV3-2) and TRBJ1-2; D might be TRBD1 (5 bases). Germline V lookup: CDR1 LGHDT, CDR2 YNNKEL (reference sequence). V gave up 0 bases and J gave up 3 bases, with 17 bases separating them. The CDR3 runs 17 residues. In DNA, the CDR3 is TGTGCCAGCAGCCAAGACCTAGGAACAGGTCGAGACTATGGCTACACCTTC. This sequence encodes CASSQDLGTGRDYGYTF.

The chain employs TRBV7-2 and TRBJ2-3; TRBD1 matches 8 bases. The germline CDR1 and CDR2 sequences are SGHTA and FQGNSA. CDR3 size: 16 residues. With V trimmed by 1 base and J by 0 bases, 3 bases remained unmatched. The CDR3 spells CASSLGGTGSTDTQYF. The CDR3 nucleotides read TGTGCCAGCAGCTTAGGCGGGACAGGAAGCACAGATACGCAGTATTTT.

The chain has TRBV9 and TRBJ1-4; unclear D gene. V shed 0 bases and J shed 2 bases, with 5 bases lying between them. CDR1 and CDR2 (germline): SGDLS, YYNGEE. The CDR3 consists of 14 residues. This CDR3 reads CASSVGQTNEKLFF. The CDR3 nucleotides are TGTGCCAGCAGCGTAGGGCAGACTAATGAAAAACTGTTTTTT.

This clone was counted a few times. DNA for the CDR3: TGTGCCAGCAGGGGGACAGGGAAAGGCTACGAGCAGTACTTC. Protein product: CASRGTGKGYEQYF. The chain has TRBV2 and TRBJ2-7; 9 bases align to TRBD1. The V segment lost 6 bases and the J segment 3 bases; nucleotides outside the gene matches: 6. Per germline, CDR1 SNHLY and CDR2 FYNNEI. The CDR3 has 14 amino acids.

This clone was observed a single time. The V call is TRBV4-3, the J call TRBJ2-7, with 11 bases lining up with TRBD2. After removal of 4 bases from V and 4 bases from J, the junction contained 6 bases not matched to a gene. This CDR3 comprises 15 residues. Germline V lookup: CDR1 LGHNA, CDR2 YSLEER. CDR3 nucleotides: TGCGCCAGCAGCCCAGGGACTAGCGGAGATTACGAGCAGTACTTC. It translates to CASSPGTSGDYEQYF.

This chain connects TRBV7-9 to TRBJ1-2; D ambiguous. Per the germline V gene, CDR1 is SEHNR and CDR2 is FQNEAQ (reference sequence). CDR3 length: 15 residues. Between the trimmed V and J ends, which lost 5 bases and 0 bases, there was a span of 13 bases. CDR3 residues: CASSATPYPNYGYTF. The CDR3, as DNA: TGTGCCAGCAGCGCAACTCCCTACCCTAACTATGGCTACACCTTC. Filled out from reference TRBV7-9 and TRBJ1-2, the complete variable domain reads DTGVSQNPRHKITKRGQNVTFRCDPISEHNRLYWYRQTLGQGPEFLTYFQNEAQLEKSRLLSDRFSAERPKGSFSTLEIQRTEQGDSAMYLCASSATPYPNYGYTFGSGTRLTVV.

The chain uses TRBV6-5 and TRBJ1-2, with D maybe TRBD1 (5 bases). The CDR3 runs 14 residues. Germline assignment: CDR1 MNHEY and CDR2 SVGAGI. V was clipped by 2 bases and J by 6 bases, with 13 bases between them. CDR3 DNA sequence: TGTGCCAGCAGTTACGCCCGGTGGGGCAATGGCTACACCTTC. Encoded protein: CASSYARWGNGYTF.

The chain has TRBV28 and TRBJ2-7; 10 nucleotides agree with TRBD1. Trimming took 0 bases from V and 10 from J; bases not matched to a gene: 3. This CDR3 contains 13 residues. Germline-derived CDR1 and CDR2 are MDHEN and SYDVKM. CDR3 residues: CASSLWGTGDQYF. The DNA of the CDR3 is TGTGCCAGCAGTTTATGGGGGACAGGGGACCAGTACTTC.

This chain links TRBV30 with TRBJ1-2; D unclear. V lost 3 bases, J lost 4 bases, and 15 bases lay in between. The CDR3 runs 14 residues. The V gene's germline CDR1 is GTSNPN and CDR2 SVGIG (reference sequence). DNA of the CDR3: TGTGCCTGGAGGACGGCGGGCGGCGGCTATGGCTACACCTTC. This encodes CAWRTAGGGYGYTF.